A selection of T cell receptor beta chains follows, all from one sample in a study of T-cell reconstitution after alpha-beta-depleted transplantation in children. Each CDR3 protein gets one entry after TCRdb re-called the PCR reads with MiXCR. This repertoire shows about 110,000 distinct CDR3 sequences, 5.5% to 6.5% found once; its top ten account for 23%. The sequencing here drew on PBMCs, mostly from graft donor cells, taken 360 days after TCRalphabeta/CD19-depleted stem cell transplant. These receptors all stem from a male patient aged 2 to 9 who had a stem cell transplant for acute lymphoblastic leukemia, so the T cells may come from the graft donor. CDR3s include the opening cysteine and the closing phenylalanine or tryptophan. The D gene is left open where the match is weak. Clone sizes are given selectively: once, few, many, or a class where the clone is expanded.

TRBV6-2/TRBV6-3	NA	TRBJ2-7	many	TGTGCCAGCAGTTACTCGAGAAGGGAGCAGTACTTC	CASSYSRREQYF
TRBV20-1	TRBD1	TRBJ1-2	few	TGCAGTGCTAGAGATTTAACAGGGGAGTGGGGCTACACCTTC	CSARDLTGEWGYTF
TRBV7-2	NA	TRBJ2-5	few	TGTGCCAGCAGCTTAATTTTTAGACCCCAAGAGACCCAGTACTTC	CASSLIFRPQETQYF
TRBV12-3/TRBV12-4	NA	TRBJ2-1	many	TGTGCCACCAGGGGGGAGACCTACAATGAGCAGTTCTTC	CATRGETYNEQFF
TRBV20-1	TRBD1	TRBJ2-6	few	TGCAGTGCTAGGGGGAATCCCGGGACAGGGGGCGTGGAAGGGGCCAACGTCCTGACTTTC	CSARGNPGTGGVEGANVLTF
TRBV30	NA	TRBJ2-7	NA	TGTGCCTGGAGTGCCTACACGTACGAGCAGTACTTC	CAWSAYTYEQYF
TRBV5-1	NA	TRBJ2-7	NA	TGCGCCAGCAGCTTGGTACAGGGTAGCCACGAGCAGTACTTC	CASSLVQGSHEQYF
TRBV4-2	NA	TRBJ2-3	many	TGTGCCAGCAGCGGGGGAGTCGGGAGCACAGATACGCAGTATTTT	CASSGGVGSTDTQYF
TRBV20-1	TRBD2	TRBJ2-3	few	TGCAGTGCCAGGACTAGAATAGGTCGCGATTCCACAGATACGCAGTATTTT	CSARTRIGRDSTDTQYF
TRBV2	TRBD2	TRBJ2-7	many	TGTGCCAGCAGTGGAGCGGGGTCGGGTGAGCAGTACTTC	CASSGAGSGEQYF
TRBV6-5	NA	TRBJ1-5	many	TGTGCCAGCAGCCCGGTGGATTATCAGCCCCAGCATTTT	CASSPVDYQPQHF
TRBV29-1	NA	TRBJ2-7	many	TGCAGCGTTTCCCCGGTGGAAACCTACGAGCAGTACTTC	CSVSPVETYEQYF
TRBV30	NA	TRBJ2-7	NA	TGTGCCTGGAGTGCGGTGACACACAGTACTAACTACGAGCAGTACTTC	CAWSAVTHSTNYEQYF
TRBV30	TRBD2	TRBJ2-7	few	TGTGCCGCTGTCCTAGCGGGAGGCTACGAGCAGTACTTC	CAAVLAGGYEQYF
TRBV6-6	TRBD1	TRBJ1-4	few	TGTGCCAGCAGTCGCCGGGACAGTGAAAAACTGTTTTTT	CASSRRDSEKLFF
TRBV28	NA	TRBJ2-5	many	TGTGCCAGCAGTCCCTTTCCAGGGGACCAAGAGACCCAGTACTTC	CASSPFPGDQETQYF
TRBV4-1	TRBD2	TRBJ2-7	once	TGCGCCAGCGGGCGGGTAGCGGGGGGAGGCGAGCAGTACTTC	CASGRVAGGGEQYF
TRBV5-1	NA	TRBJ1-3	NA	TGCGCCAGCAGCGGGGACCACTCTGGAAACACCATATATTTT	CASSGDHSGNTIYF
TRBV20-1	TRBD2	TRBJ2-3	many	TGCAGTGCGGGGGGGGAATCAGATACGCAGTATTTT	CSAGGESDTQYF
TRBV5-1	NA	TRBJ2-5	many	TGCGCCAGCAGCTTCAGAGTCGTGAGGGAGACCCAGTACTTC	CASSFRVVRETQYF
TRBV7-9	NA	TRBJ1-2	NA	TGTGCCAGCAGCTTAGGAGGGGGAGGGAACGTCTATGGCTACACCTTC	CASSLGGGGNVYGYTF
TRBV4-3	NA	TRBJ2-1	many	TGCGCCAGCAGCCCCCAGCGCACTACTAATGAGCAGTTCTTC	CASSPQRTTNEQFF
TRBV4-3	NA	TRBJ1-3	many	TGCGCCAGCAGCCAGGGGGCTGGAAACACCATATATTTT	CASSQGAGNTIYF
TRBV4-2	NA	TRBJ2-1	many	TGTGCCAGCAGCCAAGACCAAAACAATGAGCAGTTCTTC	CASSQDQNNEQFF
TRBV5-4	NA	TRBJ2-2	few	TGTGCCAGCAGCTTGATTGTCGGGGAGCTGTTTTTT	CASSLIVGELFF
TRBV28	NA	TRBJ1-2	few	TGTGCCAGCAGTTTGCGGGCGCCTCGGAAAGTGAAAGCCTTC	CASSLRAPRKVKAF
TRBV5-5	NA	TRBJ1-2	NA	TGTGCCAGCAGCTTAGCGACTTACGGCTACACCTTC	CASSLATYGYTF
TRBV12-3/TRBV12-4	TRBD2	TRBJ2-5	many	TGTGCCAGCAGTTTAAGCGGGAGGGAGGAAGAGACCCAGTACTTC	CASSLSGREEETQYF
TRBV27	TRBD2	TRBJ2-1	few	TGTGCCAGCAGTTCTTTAGCGGGTCTTGAGGATGAGCAGTTCTTC	CASSSLAGLEDEQFF
TRBV5-1	NA	TRBJ2-7	many	TGCGCCAGCAGCTTGGGGACAGTTCCCTTCTACGAGCAGTACTTC	CASSLGTVPFYEQYF
TRBV5-1	TRBD2	TRBJ2-1	many	TGCGCCAGCAGCTTAACTAGCGGGGGGGCCATTGAGCAGTTCTTC	CASSLTSGGAIEQFF
TRBV9	NA	TRBJ2-3	few	TGTGCCAGCAGCGTAGATGGGGATTCGACAGATACGCAGTATTTT	CASSVDGDSTDTQYF
TRBV7-2	NA	TRBJ2-5	NA	TGTGCCAGCAGCCCTCGAGGGAGAGAGACCCAGTACTTC	CASSPRGRETQYF
TRBV4-3	NA	TRBJ2-1	many	TGCGCCAGCAGCCAAGACGGCCTTCAGGGTTCCTACAATGAGCAGTTCTTC	CASSQDGLQGSYNEQFF
TRBV12-3/TRBV12-4	NA	TRBJ1-2	few	TGTGCCAGCTGGGAAGGGGGTGGCTACACCTTC	CASWEGGGYTF
TRBV6-1	NA	TRBJ2-3	many	TGTGCCAGCAGGGAAACAGGGTCTGGGAGCACAGATACGCAGTATTTT	CASRETGSGSTDTQYF
TRBV30	NA	TRBJ2-3	NA	TGTGCCTGGAGTGTACTAGCAGATACGCAGTATTTT	CAWSVLADTQYF
TRBV28	TRBD1	TRBJ2-1	many	TGTGCCAGCAGTGCTCGGGCAGGGGGCATAGGGCAGTTCTTC	CASSARAGGIGQFF
TRBV6-5	TRBD1	TRBJ2-5	NA	TGTGCCAGCAGTTACCTCGGGACAGCTCAAGAGACCCAGTACTTC	CASSYLGTAQETQYF
TRBV20-1	TRBD2	TRBJ2-1	many	TGCAGTGCTAGAACTAGCGGGGGGCCCTACAATGAGCAGTTCTTC	CSARTSGGPYNEQFF
TRBV4-3	NA	TRBJ1-2	few	TGCGCCAGCAGCCAAGGTTCAGTTCCTAACTATGGCTACACCTTC	CASSQGSVPNYGYTF
TRBV28	TRBD2	TRBJ2-3	many	TGTGCCAGCAGTTTTCTAGCGGTTAGCACAGATACGCAGTATTTT	CASSFLAVSTDTQYF
TRBV25-1	NA	TRBJ2-3	many	TGTGCCAGCAGTCCAGGGGGGAGCACAGATACGCAGTATTTT	CASSPGGSTDTQYF
TRBV4-3	NA	TRBJ1-2	few	TGCGCCAGCAGCCAGAATGGGGCCGGCTATGGCTACACCTTC	CASSQNGAGYGYTF
TRBV29-1	NA	TRBJ1-1	many	TGCAGCGTTGCGAGGACTGAAGCTTTCTTT	CSVARTEAFF
TRBV5-1	TRBD1	TRBJ1-2	many	TGCGCCAGCAGCTTGAAGGGACAGGTGCTGGAAGGCTACACCTTC	CASSLKGQVLEGYTF
TRBV20-1	NA	TRBJ2-1	NA	TGCAGTGAGGAGGTCTACAATGAGCAGTTCTTC	CSEEVYNEQFF
TRBV6-5	NA	TRBJ1-1	many	TGTGCCAGCAGTTACAGGGGCCCCTACACTGAAGCTTTCTTT	CASSYRGPYTEAFF
TRBV20-1	NA	TRBJ2-3	many	TGCAGTGCTAGAGCCCGGTGGGACTCCACTGTCTCTAGCACAGATACGCAGTATTTT	CSARARWDSTVSSTDTQYF
TRBV9	NA	TRBJ2-1	many	TGTGCCAGCAGCGCCGATAGGGAGCAGTTCTTC	CASSADREQFF
TRBV14	NA	TRBJ1-2	many	TGTGCCAGCAGCCAAGATCTGCGACCTAACTATGGCTACACCTTC	CASSQDLRPNYGYTF
TRBV20-1	TRBD1	TRBJ2-7	many	TGCAGTGCTCCACCCTCAGGGGGATCCTACGAGCAGTACTTC	CSAPPSGGSYEQYF
TRBV28	NA	TRBJ2-7	many	TGTGCCAGCAGTTTGGAGCCCCCGGAGCAGTACTTC	CASSLEPPEQYF
TRBV7-2	TRBD2	TRBJ2-2	many	TGTGCCAGCAGCTCTCGACTAGCCCGTGGGGAGCTGTTTTTT	CASSSRLARGELFF
TRBV6-5	TRBD2	TRBJ2-2	many	TGTGCCAGCAGTTACAGGACTAGCGGGGGGGACACCGGGGAGCTGTTTTTT	CASSYRTSGGDTGELFF
TRBV7-9	NA	TRBJ1-2	many	TGTGCCAGCAGCTTACAGACAGGCACCATTAACTATGGCTACACCTTC	CASSLQTGTINYGYTF
TRBV2	NA	TRBJ2-1	NA	TGTGCCAGCAGTGTATCCCCGAACAATGAGCAGTTCTTC	CASSVSPNNEQFF
TRBV7-2	NA	TRBJ1-2	many	TGTGCCAGCAGCTTAGGGGCCAGGTCCTCCTATGGCTACACCTTC	CASSLGARSSYGYTF